The clone carrying this T cell receptor beta chain was seen ten or more times. Its antigen is not identified. This entry comes from a study of regulatory T cells in long-lasting Graves disease. Study-level points and caveats: Having few samples may have compromised the accuracy.

The time point: newly diagnosed GD, antithyroid drugs for less than 3 months. Isolated PBMC RNA provided the starting material for the TCR library. Nine milliliters of peripheral blood were taken and placed in EDTA tubes. Combining iRepertoire HTBI primers with Arm-PCR of CDR3 regions, the authors built TCR beta libraries. One entry per CDR3 protein results from TCRdb running MiXCR on the multiplex PCR reads. The sample lists 420,000 or so distinct CDR3 sequences; roughly 15% were seen once. This sample also appeared in a second study, on T cells in Graves' hyperthyroidism and ophthalmopathy. That source adds: Ophthalmopathy got predicted by the model a median approximately 6.3 months before its onset.

The TCR sequence derives from a young woman with Graves disease. The source was peripheral blood mononuclear cells (PBMCs), collected at new diagnosis, from a patient treated with antithyroid drugs.

CDR3 in amino acids: CASSSFPNTEAFF. The CDR3 DNA reads as TGTGCCAGCAGCTCCTTTCCCAACACTGAAGCTTTCTTT. This chain uses TRBV7-3 with TRBJ1-1; no reliable D call. V dropped 4 bases and J dropped 2 bases, with 8 bases sitting between them. There are 13 residues in the CDR3. Germline V gene lookup returns CDR1 SGHTA and CDR2 FQGTGA. Based on the CDR3 plus reference TRBV7-3 and TRBJ1-1, the full variable domain is GAGVSQTPSNKVTEKGKYVELRCDPISGHTALYWYRQSLGQGPEFLIYFQGTGAADDSGLPNDRFFAVRPEGSVSTLKIQRTERGDSAVYLCASSSFPNTEAFFGQGTRLTVV.